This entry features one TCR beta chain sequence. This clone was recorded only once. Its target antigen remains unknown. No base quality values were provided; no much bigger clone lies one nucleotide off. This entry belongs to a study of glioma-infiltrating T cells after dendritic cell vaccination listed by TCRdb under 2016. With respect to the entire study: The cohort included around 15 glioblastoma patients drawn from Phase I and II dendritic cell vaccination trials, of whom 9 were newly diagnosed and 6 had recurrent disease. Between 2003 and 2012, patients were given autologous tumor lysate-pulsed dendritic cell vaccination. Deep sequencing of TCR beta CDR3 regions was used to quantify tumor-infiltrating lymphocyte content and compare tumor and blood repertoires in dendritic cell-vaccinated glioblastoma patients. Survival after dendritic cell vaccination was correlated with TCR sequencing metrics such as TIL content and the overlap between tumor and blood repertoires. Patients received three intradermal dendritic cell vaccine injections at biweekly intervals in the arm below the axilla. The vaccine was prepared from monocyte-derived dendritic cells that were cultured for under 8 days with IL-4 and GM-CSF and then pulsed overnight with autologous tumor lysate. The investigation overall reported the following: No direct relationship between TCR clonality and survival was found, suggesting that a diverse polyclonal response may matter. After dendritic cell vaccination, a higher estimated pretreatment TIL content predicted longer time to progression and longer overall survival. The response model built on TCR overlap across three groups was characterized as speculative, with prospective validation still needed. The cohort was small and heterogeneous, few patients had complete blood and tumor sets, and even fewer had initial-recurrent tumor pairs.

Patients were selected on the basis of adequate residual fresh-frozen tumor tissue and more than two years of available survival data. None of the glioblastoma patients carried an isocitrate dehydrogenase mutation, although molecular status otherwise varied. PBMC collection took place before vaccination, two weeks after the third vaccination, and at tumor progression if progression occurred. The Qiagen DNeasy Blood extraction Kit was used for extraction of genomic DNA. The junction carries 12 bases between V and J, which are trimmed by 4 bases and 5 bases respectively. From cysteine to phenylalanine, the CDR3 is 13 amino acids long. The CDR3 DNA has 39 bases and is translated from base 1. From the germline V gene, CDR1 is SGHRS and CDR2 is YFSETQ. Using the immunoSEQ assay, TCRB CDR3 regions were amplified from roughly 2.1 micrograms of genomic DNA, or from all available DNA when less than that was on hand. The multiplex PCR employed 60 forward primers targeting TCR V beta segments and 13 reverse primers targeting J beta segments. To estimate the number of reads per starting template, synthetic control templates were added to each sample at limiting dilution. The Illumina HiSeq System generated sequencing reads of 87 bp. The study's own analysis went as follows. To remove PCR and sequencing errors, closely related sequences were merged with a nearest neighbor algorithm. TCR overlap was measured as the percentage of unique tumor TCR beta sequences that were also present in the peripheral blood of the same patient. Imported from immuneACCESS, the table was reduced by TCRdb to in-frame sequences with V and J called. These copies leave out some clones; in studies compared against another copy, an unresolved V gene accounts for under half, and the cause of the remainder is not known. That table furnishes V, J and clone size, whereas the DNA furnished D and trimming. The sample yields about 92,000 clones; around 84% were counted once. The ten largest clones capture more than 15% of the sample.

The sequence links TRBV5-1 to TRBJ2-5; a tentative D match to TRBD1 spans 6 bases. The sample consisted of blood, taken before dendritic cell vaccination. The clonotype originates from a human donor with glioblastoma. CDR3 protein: CASSPTGLETQYF. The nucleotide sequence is TGCGCCAGCAGCCCGACAGGTCTCGAGACCCAGTACTTC.